This is a list of T cell receptor beta chains from one sample in a study of T-cell memory formation after mild COVID-19. Via MiXCR, TCRdb re-called the 5' RACE reads, giving one row per CDR3 protein. This sample yields 150,000 to 200,000 distinct CDR3 sequences, of which around 18% are seen a single time; 3% to 4.5% belongs to the top ten. The material sequenced was PBMCs or a T cell subset sorted from them (not recorded which). These receptors originate from a man aged 18-30 years who had mild COVID-19 (a few samples of this study predate the infection). Cell type and time point are not known. Each CDR3 is given without its conserved first and last residue.

v_call: TRBV11-2; j_call: TRBJ2-3; cdr3_aa: AIGPGHLGDTQY
v_call: TRBV7-2; j_call: TRBJ1-6; cdr3_aa: ASSLEGGTIRNSPLH
v_call: TRBV4-1; j_call: TRBJ1-4; cdr3_aa: ASSQVMGEKLF
v_call: TRBV11-2; j_call: TRBJ1-3; cdr3_aa: ARPALHHRSGNTIY
v_call: TRBV3-1; j_call: TRBJ2-5; cdr3_aa: ASSQEGSVVTQY
v_call: TRBV7-9; j_call: TRBJ2-7; cdr3_aa: ASSPSGGLTAYEQY
v_call: TRBV25-1; j_call: TRBJ2-2; cdr3_aa: ASSSRGFGTGELF
v_call: TRBV11-2; j_call: TRBJ2-2; cdr3_aa: ASSHGDTGELF
v_call: TRBV6-5; j_call: TRBJ1-1; cdr3_aa: ASSPLDREGIEAF
v_call: TRBV6-5; j_call: TRBJ2-6; cdr3_aa: ASSPRVSGANVLT